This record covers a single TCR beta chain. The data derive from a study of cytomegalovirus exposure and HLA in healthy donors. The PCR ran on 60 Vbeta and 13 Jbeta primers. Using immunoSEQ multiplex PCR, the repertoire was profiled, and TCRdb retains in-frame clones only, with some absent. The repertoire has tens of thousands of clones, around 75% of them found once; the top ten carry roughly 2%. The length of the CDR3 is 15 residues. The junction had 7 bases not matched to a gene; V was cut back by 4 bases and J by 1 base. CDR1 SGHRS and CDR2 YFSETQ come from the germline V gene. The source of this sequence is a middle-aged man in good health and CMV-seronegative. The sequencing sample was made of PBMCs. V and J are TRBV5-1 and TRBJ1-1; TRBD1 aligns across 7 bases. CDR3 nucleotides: TGCGCCAGCAGCATACAGACAGGGTCGAACACTGAAGCTTTCTTT. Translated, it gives CASSIQTGSNTEAFF.